The clone carrying this T cell receptor beta chain was seen more than once but under ten times. Original handling: The authors estimated nucleated cell counts from reference gene primer amplification. Sequencing was performed with immunoSEQ multiplex PCR; in TCRdb, only in-frame clones are kept and a portion is missing. V, J and clone size are taken as reported in that table, and D and trimming were inferred from the DNA itself. The sample contains roughly 160,000 clones, roughly 78% of which appear only once. This specimen comes from a study of blood T cell repertoires in COVID-19. For the study at large: From T cells, B-cell-depleted T cells, or PBMCs came the material, which was cDNA or gDNA.

Patients from Seattle were sampled longitudinally, starting during active infection. CDR1 and CDR2 from the germline V gene are GTSNPN and SVGIG (reference sequence). The CDR3 has 16 amino acids. The V segment lost 3 bases and the J segment 6 bases; nucleotides outside the gene matches: 11. The receptor was isolated from a woman aged 60-75 years with COVID-19, enrolled during active disease. The chain carries TRBV30 and TRBJ2-2; 9 positions agree with TRBD1. The sample consisted of peripheral blood. CDR3 amino acids: CAWRGGDREFSGELFF. As DNA, the CDR3 is TGTGCCTGGAGGGGAGGGGACAGGGAGTTCTCCGGGGAGCTGTTTTTT.